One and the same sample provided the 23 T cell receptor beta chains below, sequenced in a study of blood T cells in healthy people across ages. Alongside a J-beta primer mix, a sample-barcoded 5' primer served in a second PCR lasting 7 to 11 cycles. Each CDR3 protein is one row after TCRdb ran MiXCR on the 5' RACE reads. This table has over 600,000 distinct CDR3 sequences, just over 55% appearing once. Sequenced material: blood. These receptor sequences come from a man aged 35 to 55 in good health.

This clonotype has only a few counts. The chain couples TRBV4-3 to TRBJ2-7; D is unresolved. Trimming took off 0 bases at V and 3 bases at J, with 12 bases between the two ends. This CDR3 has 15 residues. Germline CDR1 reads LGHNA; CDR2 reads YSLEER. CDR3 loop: CASSQDDGANYEQYF. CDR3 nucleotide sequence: TGCGCCAGCAGCCAAGATGACGGTGCTAACTACGAGCAGTACTTC.

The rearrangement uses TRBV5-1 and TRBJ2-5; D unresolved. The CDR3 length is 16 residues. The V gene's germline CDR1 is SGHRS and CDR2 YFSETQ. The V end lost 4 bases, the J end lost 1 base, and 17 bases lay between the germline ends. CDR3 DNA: TGCGCCAGCAGCGCGACTCTAGTGGCTCTCCAAGAGACCCAGTACTTC. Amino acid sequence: CASSATLVALQETQYF.

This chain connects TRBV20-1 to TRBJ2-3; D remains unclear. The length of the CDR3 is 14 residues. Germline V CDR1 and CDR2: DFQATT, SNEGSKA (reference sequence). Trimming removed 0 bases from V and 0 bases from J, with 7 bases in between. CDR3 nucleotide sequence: TGCAGTGCTAGAGACGCCTCCAGCACAGATACGCAGTATTTT. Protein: CSARDASSTDTQYF.

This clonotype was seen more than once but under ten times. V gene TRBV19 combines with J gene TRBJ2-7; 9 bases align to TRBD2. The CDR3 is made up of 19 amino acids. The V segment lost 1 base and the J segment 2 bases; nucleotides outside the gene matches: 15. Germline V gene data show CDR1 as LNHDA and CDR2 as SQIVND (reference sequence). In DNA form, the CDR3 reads TGTGCCAGTAGTATAGCTGGGTCTAGCGGGGTTTCACGCCCCTACGAGCAGTACTTC. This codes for CASSIAGSSGVSRPYEQYF.

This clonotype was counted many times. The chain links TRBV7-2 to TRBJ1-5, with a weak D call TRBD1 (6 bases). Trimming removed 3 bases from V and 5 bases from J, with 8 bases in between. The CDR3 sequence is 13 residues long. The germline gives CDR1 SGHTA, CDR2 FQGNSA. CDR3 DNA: TGTGCCAGCAGCTTTAAGGGGGATCAGCCCCAGCATTTT. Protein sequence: CASSFKGDQPQHF.

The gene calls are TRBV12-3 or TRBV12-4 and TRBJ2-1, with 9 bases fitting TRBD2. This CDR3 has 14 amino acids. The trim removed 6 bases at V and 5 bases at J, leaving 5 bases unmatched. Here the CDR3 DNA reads TGTGCCAGCAGGGGCGGGAGGGCGAACAATGAGCAGTTCTTC. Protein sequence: CASRGGRANNEQFF.

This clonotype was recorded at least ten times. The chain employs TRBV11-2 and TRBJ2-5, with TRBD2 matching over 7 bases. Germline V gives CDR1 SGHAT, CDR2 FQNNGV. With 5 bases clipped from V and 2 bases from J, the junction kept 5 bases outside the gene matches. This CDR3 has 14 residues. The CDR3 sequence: CASSRTGGQETQYF. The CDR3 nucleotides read TGTGCCAGCAGCCGGACGGGGGGACAAGAGACCCAGTACTTC.

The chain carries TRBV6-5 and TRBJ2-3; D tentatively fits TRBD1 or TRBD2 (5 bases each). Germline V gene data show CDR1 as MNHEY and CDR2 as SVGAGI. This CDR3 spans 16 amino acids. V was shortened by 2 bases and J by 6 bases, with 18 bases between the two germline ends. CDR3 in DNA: TGTGCCAGCAGTTACGGGGGAGTTAATCGTCCCGATACGCAGTATTTT. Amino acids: CASSYGGVNRPDTQYF.

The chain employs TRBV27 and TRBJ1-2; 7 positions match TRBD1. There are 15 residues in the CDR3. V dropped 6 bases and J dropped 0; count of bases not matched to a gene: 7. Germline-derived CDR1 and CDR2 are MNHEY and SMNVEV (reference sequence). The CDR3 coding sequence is TGTGCCAGCAGAAAGCGGGACAGCCCTAACTATGGCTACACCTTC. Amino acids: CASRKRDSPNYGYTF.

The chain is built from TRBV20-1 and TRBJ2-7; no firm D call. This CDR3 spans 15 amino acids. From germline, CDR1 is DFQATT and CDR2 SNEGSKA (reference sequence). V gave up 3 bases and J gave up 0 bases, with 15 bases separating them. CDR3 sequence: CSASLLADLSYEQYF. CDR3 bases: TGCAGTGCTAGTTTGCTGGCGGACCTCTCCTACGAGCAGTACTTC.

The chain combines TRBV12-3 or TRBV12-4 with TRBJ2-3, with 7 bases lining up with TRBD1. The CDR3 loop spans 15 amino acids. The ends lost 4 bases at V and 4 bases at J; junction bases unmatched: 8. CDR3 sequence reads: CASSYTGTEADTQYF. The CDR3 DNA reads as TGTGCCAGCAGTTACACCGGGACAGAGGCAGATACGCAGTATTTT.

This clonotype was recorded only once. Here the CDR3 reads CASTAHSQGGGGYTF. The CDR3 region has the DNA TGTGCCAGCACCGCCCATAGTCAGGGAGGCGGCGGCTACACCTTC. The rearrangement links TRBV6-1 to TRBJ1-2; D perhaps matches TRBD1 (5 bases). The CDR3 sequence is 15 residues long. V was cut by 7 bases and J by 8 bases, with 23 bases left in between. Germline V CDR1 and CDR2: MNHNS, SASEGT.

The CDR3 reads CASSPELLYEQYF. The DNA for the CDR3 is TGTGCCAGCAGCCCTGAACTACTCTACGAGCAGTACTTC. This sequence joins TRBV25-1 and TRBJ2-7; D is unclear. Per the germline V gene, CDR1 is MGHDK and CDR2 is SYGVNS. V lost 6 bases to trimming and J lost 3 bases, with 12 bases between them. This CDR3 spans 13 amino acids.

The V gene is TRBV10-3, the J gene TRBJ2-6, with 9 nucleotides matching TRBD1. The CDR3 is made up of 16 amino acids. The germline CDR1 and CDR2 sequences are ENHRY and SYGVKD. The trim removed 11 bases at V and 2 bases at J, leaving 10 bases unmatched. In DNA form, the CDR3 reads TGTGCCTCCCGGGACAGGGTCCTTGCTGGGGCCAACGTCCTGACTTTC. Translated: CASRDRVLAGANVLTF.

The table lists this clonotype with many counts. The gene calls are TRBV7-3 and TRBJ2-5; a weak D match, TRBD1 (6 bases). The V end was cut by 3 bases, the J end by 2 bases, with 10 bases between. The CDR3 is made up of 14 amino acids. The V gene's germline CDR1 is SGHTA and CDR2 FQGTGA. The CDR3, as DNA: TGTGCCAGCAGCTTGTTTGGGACACAAGAGACCCAGTACTTC. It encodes CASSLFGTQETQYF.

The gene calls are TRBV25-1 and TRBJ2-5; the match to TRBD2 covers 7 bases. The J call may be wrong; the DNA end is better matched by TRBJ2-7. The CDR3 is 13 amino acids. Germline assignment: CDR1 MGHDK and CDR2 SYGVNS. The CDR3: CASSHSGSHEQYF. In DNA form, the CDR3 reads TGTGCCAGCAGTCATAGCGGGTCCCACGAGCAGTACTTC.

The CDR3 loop is CASSLMTSGSTDTQYF. The DNA of the CDR3 is TGTGCCAGCAGCTTGATGACTAGCGGGAGCACAGATACGCAGTATTTT. The chain links TRBV7-9 to TRBJ2-3; 10 bases agree with TRBD2. The germline gives CDR1 SEHNR, CDR2 FQNEAQ (reference sequence). The V and J ends lost 3 bases and 0 bases, in that order; junction bases with no gene match: 3. The CDR3 is 16 amino acids. Supplemented by reference TRBV7-9 and TRBJ2-3, the full variable domain reads DTGVSQNPRHKITKRGQNVTFRCDPISEHNRLYWYRQTLGQGPEFLTYFQNEAQLEKSRLLSDRFSAERPKGSFSTLEIQRTEQGDSAMYLCASSLMTSGSTDTQYFGPGTRLTVL.

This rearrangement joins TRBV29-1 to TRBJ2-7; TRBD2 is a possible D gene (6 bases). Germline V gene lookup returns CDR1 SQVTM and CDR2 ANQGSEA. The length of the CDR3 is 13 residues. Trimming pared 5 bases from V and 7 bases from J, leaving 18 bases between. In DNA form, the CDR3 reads TGCAGCGTTCGCACCGGGACTCCCATAGAGCAGTACTTC. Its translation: CSVRTGTPIEQYF.

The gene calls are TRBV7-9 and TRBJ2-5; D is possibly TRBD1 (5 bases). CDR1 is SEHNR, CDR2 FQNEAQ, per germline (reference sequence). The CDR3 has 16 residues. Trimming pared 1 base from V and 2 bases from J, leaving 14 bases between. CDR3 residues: CASSLGPGYRQETQYF. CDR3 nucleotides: TGTGCCAGCAGCTTAGGCCCAGGGTACCGGCAAGAGACCCAGTACTTC.

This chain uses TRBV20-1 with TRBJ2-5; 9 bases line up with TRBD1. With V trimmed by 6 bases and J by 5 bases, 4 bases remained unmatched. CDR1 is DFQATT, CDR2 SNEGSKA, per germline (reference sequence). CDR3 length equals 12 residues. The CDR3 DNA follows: TGCAGTGCAGGGACAGGGACGGAGACCCAGTACTTC. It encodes CSAGTGTETQYF.

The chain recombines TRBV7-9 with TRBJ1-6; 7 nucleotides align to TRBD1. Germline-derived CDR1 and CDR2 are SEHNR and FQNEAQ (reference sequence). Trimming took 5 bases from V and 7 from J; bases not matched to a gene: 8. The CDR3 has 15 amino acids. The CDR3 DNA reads TGTGCCAGCAGCATCGACAGGGTTGGCAATTCACCCCTCCACTTT. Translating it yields CASSIDRVGNSPLHF.

CDR3 protein: CASSGTDTGEQYF. The CDR3 DNA sequence: TGTGCCAGCAGTGGGACGGACACTGGTGAGCAGTACTTC. The chain combines TRBV28 with TRBJ2-5; D is tentatively TRBD1 or TRBD2 (5 bases each). Trimming removed 5 bases at V and 11 bases at J, with 18 bases between. This CDR3 has 13 amino acids. Germline V gives CDR1 MDHEN, CDR2 SYDVKM.

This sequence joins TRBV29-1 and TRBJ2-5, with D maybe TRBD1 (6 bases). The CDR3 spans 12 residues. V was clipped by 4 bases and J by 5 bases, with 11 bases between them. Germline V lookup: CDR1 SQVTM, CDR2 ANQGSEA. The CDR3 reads CSVVGALETQYF. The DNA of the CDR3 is TGCAGCGTTGTGGGGGCGCTGGAGACCCAGTACTTC.